The 10 T cell receptor beta chains listed next were all sequenced from one sample in a study of blood T cell repertoires in COVID-19 (dated by TCRdb to the early 2020s). The library was obtained by the immunoSEQ multiplex PCR assay. Sourced from immuneACCESS, this table was stored by TCRdb with only in-frame sequences that have V and J called. A share of the clones is absent; for the studies checked, an unresolved V gene accounts for under half, and the remainder has no known explanation. For this sample there are 240,000 or so clones; more than 70% appear just once. 0.99% of the sample lies in the top ten. Source material: peripheral blood. Source of these receptors: a middle-aged woman who had recovered from COVID-19.

DNA of the CDR3: TGTGCCAGCAGCCTGATGGACAAGAACTATGGCTACACCTTC. The encoded protein is CASSLMDKNYGYTF. This sequence joins TRBV6-1 and TRBJ1-2, with D possibly TRBD1 on 5 matching bases. CDR1 and CDR2 from the germline V gene are MNHNS and SASEGT. CDR3 length: 14 residues. V dropped 6 bases and J dropped 2 bases, with 13 bases sitting between them.

The V and J genes are TRBV9 and TRBJ2-1, with D tentatively TRBD2 (6 bases). Germline V lookup: CDR1 SGDLS, CDR2 YYNGEE. Trimming left V 4 bases short and J 3 bases short, with 11 bases between. CDR3 length: 14 residues. DNA for the CDR3: TGTGCCAGCAGCCCCCGGAGGGGCTACAATGAGCAGTTCTTC. Its protein product is CASSPRRGYNEQFF.

The chain has TRBV9 and TRBJ1-1; 8 bases map to TRBD1. V gave up 3 bases and J gave up 9 bases; unmatched junction bases: 7. Per germline, CDR1 SGDLS and CDR2 YYNGEE. CDR3 length: 13 amino acids. CDR3 residues: CASSGQGLPKAFF. Here the CDR3 DNA reads TGTGCCAGCAGCGGACAGGGGCTCCCCAAAGCTTTCTTT.

This chain connects TRBV15 to TRBJ2-3; 9 positions agree with TRBD2. CDR1 and CDR2 (germline): LNHNV, YYDKDF (reference sequence). This CDR3 has 17 amino acids. The trim removed 0 bases at V and 5 bases at J, leaving 9 bases unmatched. In nucleotides, the CDR3 is TGTGCCACCAGCAGAGATTGGGCGGGAGGGCCGAAAGATACGCAGTATTTT. This translates into CATSRDWAGGPKDTQYF.

The V call is TRBV9, the J call TRBJ2-7; D may be TRBD2 (6 bases). CDR3 length equals 12 residues. Germline CDR1 is SGDLS and CDR2 is YYNGEE. Deletions cut 0 bases from V and 7 bases from J, with 8 bases between. The chain's CDR3 is CASSVDRGEQYF. CDR3 DNA: TGTGCCAGCAGCGTAGACCGGGGGGAGCAGTACTTC.

The sample holds a few counts of this clone. CDR3 residues: CASSQLIGGQPQHF. CDR3 coding DNA: TGTGCCAGCAGCCAATTGATCGGGGGTCAGCCCCAGCATTTT. The chain uses TRBV3-1 (or the pseudogene TRBV3-2) and TRBJ1-5; TRBD1 is a possible D gene (5 bases). CDR1 is LGHDT, CDR2 YNNKEL, per germline (reference sequence). Trimming removed 2 bases at V and 6 bases at J, with 11 bases between. The CDR3 totals 14 residues.

This rearrangement joins TRBV11-3 to TRBJ2-1; 8 bases line up with TRBD2. Germline trimming cut 4 bases from V and 4 bases from J; bases unmatched to any gene: 0. The V gene's germline CDR1 is SGHNT and CDR2 YENEEA. The CDR3 has 13 residues. In DNA form, the CDR3 reads TGTGCCAGCAGCTCGGGGGGGTACAATGAGCAGTTCTTC. Translating gives CASSSGGYNEQFF. Full variable domain (remainder filled in from reference TRBV11-3 and TRBJ2-1): EAGVVQSPRYKIIEKKQPVAFWCNPISGHNTLYWYLQNLGQGPELLIRYENEEAVDDSQLPKDRFSAERLKGVDSTLKIQPAELGDSAVYLCASSSGGYNEQFFGPGTRLTVL.

Here the CDR3 reads CASSRGETQYF. The CDR3 DNA sequence: TGTGCCAGCAGCCGGGGGGAGACCCAGTACTTC. The rearrangement links TRBV11-3 to TRBJ2-5; TRBD2 is a possible D gene (6 bases). The germline V and J ends were trimmed by 5 bases and 5 bases, with 6 bases remaining between them. The CDR3 consists of 11 residues. Germline-derived CDR1 and CDR2 are SGHNT and YENEEA.

This sequence joins TRBV6-4 and TRBJ1-5, with a weak D call TRBD1 (6 bases). Germline lookup yields CDR1 MRHNA and CDR2 SNTAGT. V was trimmed by 3 bases and J by 2 bases, leaving 11 bases between them. This CDR3 is 15 amino acids long. This CDR3 is CASSEGARGNQPQHF. CDR3 nucleotide sequence: TGTGCCAGCAGTGAGGGGGCCAGGGGCAATCAGCCCCAGCATTTT.

The rearrangement joins TRBV7-2 to TRBJ2-7, with 11 bases lining up with TRBD2. The CDR3 contains 15 residues. Trimming took 5 bases from V and 3 from J; bases not matched to a gene: 6. The germline V gene encodes CDR1 SGHTA and CDR2 FQGNSA. As DNA, the CDR3 is TGTGCCAGCAGCCCCCTAGCGGGAGGAATCTACGAGCAGTACTTC. It yields the protein CASSPLAGGIYEQYF.